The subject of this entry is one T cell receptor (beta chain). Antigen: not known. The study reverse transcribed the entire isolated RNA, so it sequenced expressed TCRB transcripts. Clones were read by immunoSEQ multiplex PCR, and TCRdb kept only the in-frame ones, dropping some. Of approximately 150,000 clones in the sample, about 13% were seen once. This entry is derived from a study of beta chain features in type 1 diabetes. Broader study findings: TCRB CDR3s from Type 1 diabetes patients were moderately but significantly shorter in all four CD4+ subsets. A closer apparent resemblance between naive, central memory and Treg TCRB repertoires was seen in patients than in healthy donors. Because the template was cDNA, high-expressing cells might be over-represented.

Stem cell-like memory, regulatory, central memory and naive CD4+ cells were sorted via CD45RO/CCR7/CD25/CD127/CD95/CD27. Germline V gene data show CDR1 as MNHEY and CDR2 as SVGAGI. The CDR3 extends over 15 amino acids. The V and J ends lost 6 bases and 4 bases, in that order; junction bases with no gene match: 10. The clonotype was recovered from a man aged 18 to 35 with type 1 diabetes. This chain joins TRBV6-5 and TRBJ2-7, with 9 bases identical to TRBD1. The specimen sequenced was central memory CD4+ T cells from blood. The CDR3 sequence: CASREYRGRNYEQYF. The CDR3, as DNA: TGTGCCAGCAGAGAATACAGGGGGCGTAATTACGAGCAGTACTTC.